This T cell receptor (beta chain) was sequenced in a study of cytomegalovirus exposure and HLA in healthy donors. The V gene's germline CDR1 is SGHAT and CDR2 FQNNGV. The length of the CDR3 is 15 residues. Germline trimming cut 2 bases from V and 2 bases from J; bases unmatched to any gene: 3. On this clone itself: Its antigen is as yet unknown.

Notes on the study in general: Among the most significant clusters, several appeared linked to common viral pathogens in a later analysis. Later analysis demonstrated an association between a missense DCLRE1C variant and TCR beta V- and J-gene trimming.

13 Jbeta primers and 60 Vbeta primers were used for the PCR. Assay used: immunoSEQ multiplex PCR; TCRdb lists only in-frame clones, some missing. The repertoire holds some 130,000 clones, approximately 71% seen once, with 2% to 2.5% in the top ten. The clonotype originates from a man aged 25 to 40 in good health and CMV-seronegative. The sample was PBMCs. The chain is built from TRBV11-2 and TRBJ2-7; 10 bases match TRBD2. The CDR3 loop is CASSLLAGGTYEQYF. In DNA, the CDR3 is TGTGCCAGCAGCTTATTAGCGGGAGGCACCTACGAGCAGTACTTC.